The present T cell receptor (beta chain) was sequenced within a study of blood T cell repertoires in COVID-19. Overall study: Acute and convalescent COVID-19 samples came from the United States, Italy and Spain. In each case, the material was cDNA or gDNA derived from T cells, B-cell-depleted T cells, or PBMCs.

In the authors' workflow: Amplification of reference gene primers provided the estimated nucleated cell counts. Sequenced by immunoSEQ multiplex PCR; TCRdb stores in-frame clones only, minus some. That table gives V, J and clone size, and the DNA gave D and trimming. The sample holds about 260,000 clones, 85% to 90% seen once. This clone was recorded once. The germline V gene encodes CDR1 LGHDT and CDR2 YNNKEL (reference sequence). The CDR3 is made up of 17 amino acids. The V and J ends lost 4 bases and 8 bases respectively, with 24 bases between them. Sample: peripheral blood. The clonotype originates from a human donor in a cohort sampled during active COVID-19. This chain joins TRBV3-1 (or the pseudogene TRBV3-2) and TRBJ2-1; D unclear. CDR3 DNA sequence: TGTGCCAGCAGCCCCCCACTACCCGGTAGAGGATGGGATGAGCAGTTCTTC. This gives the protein CASSPPLPGRGWDEQFF.